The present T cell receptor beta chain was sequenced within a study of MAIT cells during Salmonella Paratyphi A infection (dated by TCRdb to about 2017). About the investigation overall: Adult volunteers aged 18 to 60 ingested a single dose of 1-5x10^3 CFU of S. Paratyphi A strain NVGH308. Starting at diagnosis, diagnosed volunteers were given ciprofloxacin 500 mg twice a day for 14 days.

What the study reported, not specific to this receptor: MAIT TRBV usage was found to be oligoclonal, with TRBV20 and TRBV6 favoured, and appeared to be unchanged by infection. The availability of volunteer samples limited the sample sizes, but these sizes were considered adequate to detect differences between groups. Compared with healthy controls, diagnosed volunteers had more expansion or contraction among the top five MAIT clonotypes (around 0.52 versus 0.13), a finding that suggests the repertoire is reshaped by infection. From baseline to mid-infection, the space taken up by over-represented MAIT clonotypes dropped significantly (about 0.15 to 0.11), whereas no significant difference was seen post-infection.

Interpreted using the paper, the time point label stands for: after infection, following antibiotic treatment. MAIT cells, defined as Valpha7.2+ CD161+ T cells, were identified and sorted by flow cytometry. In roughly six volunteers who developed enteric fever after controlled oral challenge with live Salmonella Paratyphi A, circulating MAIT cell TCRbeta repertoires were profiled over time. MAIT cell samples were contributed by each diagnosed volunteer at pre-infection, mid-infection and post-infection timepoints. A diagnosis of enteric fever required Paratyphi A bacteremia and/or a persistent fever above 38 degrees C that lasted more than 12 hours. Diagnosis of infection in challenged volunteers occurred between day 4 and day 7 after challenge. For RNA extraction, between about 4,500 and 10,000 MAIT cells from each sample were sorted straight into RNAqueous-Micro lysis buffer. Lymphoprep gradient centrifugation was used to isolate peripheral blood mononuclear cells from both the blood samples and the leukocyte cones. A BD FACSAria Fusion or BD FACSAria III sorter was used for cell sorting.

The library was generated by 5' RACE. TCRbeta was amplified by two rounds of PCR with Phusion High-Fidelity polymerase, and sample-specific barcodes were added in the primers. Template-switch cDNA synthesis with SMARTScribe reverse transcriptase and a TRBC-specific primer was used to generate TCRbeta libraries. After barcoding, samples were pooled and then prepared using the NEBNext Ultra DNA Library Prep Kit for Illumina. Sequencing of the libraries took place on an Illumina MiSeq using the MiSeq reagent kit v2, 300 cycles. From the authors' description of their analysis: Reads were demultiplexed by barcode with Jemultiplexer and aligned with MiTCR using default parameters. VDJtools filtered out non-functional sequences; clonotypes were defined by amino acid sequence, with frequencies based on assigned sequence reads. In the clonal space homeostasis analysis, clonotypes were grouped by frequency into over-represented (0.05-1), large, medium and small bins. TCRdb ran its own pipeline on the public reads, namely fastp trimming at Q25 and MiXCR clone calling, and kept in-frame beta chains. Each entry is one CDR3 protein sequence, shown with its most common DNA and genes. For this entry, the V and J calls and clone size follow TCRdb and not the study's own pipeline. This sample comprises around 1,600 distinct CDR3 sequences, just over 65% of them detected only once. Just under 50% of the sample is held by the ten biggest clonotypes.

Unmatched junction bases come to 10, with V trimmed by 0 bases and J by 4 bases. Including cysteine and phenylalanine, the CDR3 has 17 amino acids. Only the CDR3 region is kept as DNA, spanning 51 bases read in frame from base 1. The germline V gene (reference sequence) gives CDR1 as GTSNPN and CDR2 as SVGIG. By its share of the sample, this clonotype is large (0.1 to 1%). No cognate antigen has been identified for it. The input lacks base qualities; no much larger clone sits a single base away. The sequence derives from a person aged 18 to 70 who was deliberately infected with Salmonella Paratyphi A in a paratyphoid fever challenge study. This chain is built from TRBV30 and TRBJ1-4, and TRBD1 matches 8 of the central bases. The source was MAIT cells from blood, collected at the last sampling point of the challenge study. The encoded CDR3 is CAWSVWSNGQGNEKLFF. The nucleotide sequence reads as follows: TGTGCCTGGAGTGTATGGAGTAACGGACAGGGTAATGAAAAACTGTTTTTT.